These 13 T cell receptor beta chains came from one sample sequenced in a study of T cell repertoires in cytomegalovirus infection. These TCRs are of unknown antigen specificity. TCRdb re-called the reads with MiXCR, one entry per CDR3 protein. The table lists some 500,000 distinct CDR3 sequences, around a third of them singletons. The sample in question was cultured PBMCs, obtained from culture after CMV antigen stimulation. The source of these receptors is a human donor in good health (CMV status not recorded). Some clones in this sample may be carry-over from other donors' samples.

The V and J genes are TRBV7-6 and TRBJ1-1, with D uncertain. With 3 bases removed from V and 1 base from J, the gap between germline ends came to 3 bases. Per the germline V gene, CDR1 is SGHVS and CDR2 is FNYEAQ. The CDR3 runs to 12 residues. The CDR3 is CASSFKNTEAFF. The CDR3 nucleotides are TGTGCCAGCAGCTTCAAGAACACTGAAGCTTTCTTT.

This clonotype was recorded at least ten times. This sequence joins TRBV6-1 and TRBJ2-6, with D perhaps TRBD2 (6 bases). Germline V gene lookup returns CDR1 MNHNS and CDR2 SASEGT. The CDR3 sequence is 15 residues long. The V end lost 4 bases, the J end lost 2 bases, and 9 bases lay between the germline ends. The CDR3 DNA reads as TGTGCCAGCAGTGGTCCGGGGGCTGGGGCCAACGTCCTGACTTTC. This sequence encodes CASSGPGAGANVLTF.

This clonotype showed up many times. This chain uses TRBV7-2 with TRBJ1-6; TRBD1 agrees at 7 bases. CDR3 length: 16 residues. Germline CDR1 SGHTA, CDR2 FQGNSA. V shed 3 bases and J 10 bases; nucleotides not matched to a gene: 12. The CDR3 protein is CASSFKLEGAGSPLHF. DNA for the CDR3: TGTGCCAGCAGCTTCAAACTTGAGGGGGCGGGGTCACCCCTCCACTTT. Combining the CDR3 with reference TRBV7-2 and TRBJ1-6 gives the whole variable domain GAGVSQSPSNKVTEKGKDVELRCDPISGHTALYWYRQSLGQGLEFLIYFQGNSAPDKSGLPSDRFSAERTGGSVSTLTIQRTQQEDSAVYLCASSFKLEGAGSPLHFGNGTRLTVT.

This clonotype was picked up many times. This chain connects TRBV7-2 to TRBJ2-3, with 13 bases aligning to TRBD2. The CDR3 sequence is 16 residues long. Trimming cost V 4 bases and J 4 bases; bases outside gene matches: 5. Germline V gene sequence: CDR1 SGHTA, CDR2 FQGNSA. The DNA of the CDR3 is TGTGCCAGCAGCTATGGACTAGCGGGAGTGGCAGATACGCAGTATTTT. This sequence encodes CASSYGLAGVADTQYF.

Worth noting for this clonotype: At one end the junction does not follow the germline gene, possibly because of a read error. V gene TRBV4-3 combines with J gene TRBJ1-5, with D maybe TRBD1 (5 bases). Germline V gives CDR1 LGHNA, CDR2 YSLEER. The CDR3 length is 16 residues. In DNA form, the CDR3 reads TGCGCCAGCAGCCAAGGTGCTGGGACCGAGAATCCGCCCCAGCATTTT. Translated: CASSQGAGTENPPQHF.

The chain uses TRBV5-6 and TRBJ1-2; perhaps TRBD1 as D (6 bases). The CDR3 covers 14 residues. V dropped 4 bases and J dropped 6 bases, with 16 bases sitting between them. Germline V gene lookup returns CDR1 SGHDT and CDR2 YYEEEE. The CDR3 loop reads CASSDRDTANGYTF. DNA of the CDR3: TGTGCCAGCAGCGACCGGGACACCGCTAATGGCTACACCTTC.

This chain connects TRBV6-5 to TRBJ1-6; 7 bases map to TRBD1. V lost 11 bases to trimming and J lost 10 bases; unmatched junction nucleotides: 14. The CDR3 totals 14 residues. The V gene's germline CDR1 is MNHEY and CDR2 SVGAGI. CDR3 sequence reads: CAAGGTRGRSPLHF. CDR3 sequence (DNA): TGTGCCGCAGGGGGAACTCGGGGGAGATCACCCCTCCACTTT.

The gene calls are TRBV6-2 or TRBV6-3 and TRBJ2-7; 9 bases are a match to TRBD2. CDR3 length equals 17 residues. The V and J ends lost 2 bases and 5 bases, in that order; junction bases with no gene match: 13. Germline lookup yields CDR1 MNHEY and CDR2 SVGEGT. CDR3 bases: TGTGCCAGCAGTTACATCCAGGCTAGCGGGATACCCCACGAGCAGTACTTC. Protein: CASSYIQASGIPHEQYF.

The table lists this clonotype with a few counts. The chain has TRBV6-1 and TRBJ2-7; D call uncertain. This CDR3 has 11 amino acids. With 5 bases removed from V and 6 bases from J, the gap between germline ends came to 8 bases. Germline V gene sequence: CDR1 MNHNS, CDR2 SASEGT. This CDR3 is CASSTPSEQYF. In DNA, the CDR3 is TGTGCCAGCAGTACCCCCTCCGAGCAGTACTTC.

The chain employs TRBV7-2 and TRBJ1-1, with no clear D. Germline V CDR1 and CDR2: SGHTA, FQGNSA. V shed 5 bases and J shed 1 base, with 11 bases lying between them. There are 14 residues in the CDR3. The DNA for the CDR3 is TGTGCCAGCAGCCAATATACACGGAACACTGAAGCTTTCTTT. Translated, it gives CASSQYTRNTEAFF.

A few counts support this clonotype. A read error may account for a junction end that differs from germline. The V call is TRBV19, the J call TRBJ1-4; D call uncertain. There are 15 residues in the CDR3. CDR1 is LNHDA and CDR2 is SQIVND in the germline V gene (reference sequence). As DNA, the CDR3 is TGTGCCAGCAGTAGTGAGATCGCAACTAATGAAAAACTGTTTTTT. This translates into CASSSEIATNEKLFF.

CDR3 residues: CSARTASGMEETQYF. The DNA for the CDR3 is TGCAGTGCTAGAACGGCTAGCGGGATGGAAGAGACCCAGTACTTC. This chain connects TRBV20-1 to TRBJ2-5, with TRBD2 matching over 9 bases. The CDR3 totals 15 residues. Germline V CDR1 and CDR2: DFQATT, SNEGSKA (reference sequence). V gave up 2 bases and J gave up 3 bases; unmatched junction bases: 7.

The chain couples TRBV10-3 to TRBJ1-1, with D perhaps matching TRBD1 (6 bases). V was pared by 6 bases and J by 2 bases, with 10 bases between. CDR1 and CDR2 (germline): ENHRY, SYGVKD. The CDR3 extends over 13 amino acids. The CDR3 coding sequence is TGTGCCATCAGGGACAGCTTTAACACTGAAGCTTTCTTT. Amino acid sequence: CAIRDSFNTEAFF.